The rows below give T cell receptor beta chains drawn from one sample of a study of blood T cell repertoires in COVID-19. Data came from immunoSEQ multiplex PCR; TCRdb stores just in-frame clones and leaves some out. The repertoire holds 200,000 or so clones, with roughly 80% as singletons. The sequenced material came from peripheral blood. These receptors were taken from an older woman who had recovered from COVID-19. Each CDR3 is given with its conserved first and last residue. Fields, in order: J gene, V gene, CDR3 protein.

>TRBJ1-1|TRBV27
CASSLSRDRDTEAFF
>TRBJ2-7|TRBV7-2
CASSRDSSYEQYF
>TRBJ2-2|TRBV18
CASSTLTGGSTGELFF
>TRBJ1-2|TRBV7-9
CASSLGRTGGEYGYTF
>TRBJ1-1|TRBV6-2/TRBV6-3
CASSEQGRTEAFF
>TRBJ2-2|TRBV27
CASSPGQVRTGELFF
>TRBJ2-1|TRBV4-1
CASSQEGSDEQFF
>TRBJ2-3|TRBV7-2
CASSPGLAGGTDTQYF
>TRBJ2-2|TRBV9
CASSVSGGRGTGELFF
>TRBJ1-5|TRBV19
CASSIGTGEMPQHF
>TRBJ2-3|TRBV18
CASSPPWARDTQYF
>TRBJ1-4|TRBV9
CASNAGLGEKLFF
>TRBJ2-7|TRBV6-6
CASSRTTGTGGPERYF
>TRBJ2-3|TRBV19
CASSMGASGGLDTQYF
>TRBJ2-2|TRBV7-2
CASSFQGELFF
>TRBJ1-1|TRBV6-6
CASSFGVYTEAFF
>TRBJ2-7|TRBV3-1/TRBV3-2
CASSQDGDRGHEQYF
>TRBJ2-5|TRBV1
CTSSQDNRSGIVLQETQYF
>TRBJ1-5|TRBV5-5
CASSLVSGRGSYQPQHF
>TRBJ1-6|TRBV5-6
CASSLRQGAFSPLHF
>TRBJ2-7|TRBV18
CASSGQARTYEQYF
>TRBJ1-2|TRBV27
CASSAQGRRADYGYTF
>TRBJ1-1|TRBV20-1
CSARSLAEAFF
>TRBJ2-3|TRBV5-1
CASSSSGVLTDTQYF
>TRBJ2-5|TRBV24-1
CATKMRPSGAVLGGQGETQYF
>TRBJ1-6|TRBV7-6
CASSATGQYNSPLHF
>TRBJ1-1|TRBV29-1
CSVQGEGTEAFF
>TRBJ1-3|TRBV15
CATSVQGDGNTIYF
>TRBJ1-5|TRBV4-1
CASSQQAHQPQHF
>TRBJ2-4|TRBV7-2
CASSFPLAKNIQYF
>TRBJ2-1|TRBV5-1
CASSFRTGNNEQFF
>TRBJ1-4|TRBV5-5
CASSLVARGATNEKLFF
>TRBJ2-7|TRBV5-6
CASSFRGIATEQYF
>TRBJ1-2|TRBV9
CASSPSQGRAADGYTF
>TRBJ1-6|TRBV29-1
CSVLLAGESAPLHF
>TRBJ2-7|TRBV10-3
CAISPRSYEQYF
>TRBJ2-2|TRBV5-1
CASSSGTGWTGELFF
>TRBJ2-7|TRBV11-2
CASSLPRGRSYEQYF
>TRBJ2-3|TRBV10-2
CASSDLAGGGTDTQYF
>TRBJ2-1|TRBV15
CATMGGSSYNEQFF
>TRBJ1-3|TRBV3-1/TRBV3-2
CASSLLGDSGNTIYF
>TRBJ2-1|TRBV19
CASTPMVSGRSPEQFF
>TRBJ2-6|TRBV6-5
CASSYSPRAGANVLTF
>TRBJ2-2|TRBV7-3
CASSLTGTTGELFF
>TRBJ1-2|TRBV19
CASSPGYSRDYGYTF
>TRBJ2-2|TRBV29-1
CSVDKQGAENTGELFF
>TRBJ2-7|TRBV6-2/TRBV6-3
CASSYTFREQYF
>TRBJ2-2|TRBV10-1
CASSETGDRNTGELFF
>TRBJ1-2|TRBV10-3
CAIMTGPSGYGYTF
>TRBJ1-2|TRBV6-5
CASSYVRGDGYTF
>TRBJ2-5|TRBV7-9
CASSLVGGQETQYF
>TRBJ1-4|TRBV3-1/TRBV3-2
CASSHPGQGARDYEKLFF
>TRBJ1-1|TRBV3-1/TRBV3-2
CASSQDNLGPEAFF
>TRBJ2-3|TRBV11-3
CASSERLADTQYF